These 27 T cell receptor beta chains were all obtained from the same sample, sequenced in a study of shared clonotypes between healthy human individuals. The protocol was immunoSEQ multiplex PCR, while the TCRdb copy is restricted to in-frame clones and leaves out a portion. The table records more than 500,000 clones, about 95% of them present only once. Naivety among CD8 cells was defined by CD45RO negativity and positive CCR7 selection, thereby excluding terminally differentiated effector memory CD45RA+ cells. The sequencing input was naive CD8+ T cells sorted from blood. The receptors derive from a woman under 40 in good health.

The V and J genes are TRBV28 and TRBJ1-5, with 10 bases identical to TRBD1. In germline, CDR1 is MDHEN, CDR2 SYDVKM. The CDR3 spans 13 residues. V was clipped by 7 bases and J by 6 bases; unmatched bases: 3. The CDR3 region is CASKDRGFQPQHF. The CDR3 nucleotides read TGTGCCAGCAAGGACAGGGGGTTTCAGCCCCAGCATTTT. The full variable domain, completed using reference TRBV28 and TRBJ1-5, is DVKVTQSSRYLVKRTGEKVFLECVQDMDHENMFWYRQDPGLGLRLIYFSYDVKMKEKGDIPEGYSVSREKKERFSLILESASTNQTSMYLCASKDRGFQPQHFGDGTRLSIL.

V usage is TRBV5-1 and J usage is TRBJ2-1; 12 bases fit TRBD2. V was pared by 0 bases and J by 8 bases, with 9 bases of the junction left unmatched. The germline V gene has CDR1 SGHRS and CDR2 YFSETQ. The CDR3 is 17 residues long. CDR3 loop: CASSLEASGRANDEQFF. The CDR3 DNA is TGCGCCAGCAGCTTGGAGGCTAGCGGGAGGGCCAACGATGAGCAGTTCTTC.

This clone was counted a few times. The J gene is TRBJ2-3, the V gene TRBV7-9; D possibly uses TRBD1 or TRBD2 (5 bases each). Trimming removed 7 bases from V and 4 bases from J, with 18 bases in between. The CDR3 covers 15 residues. Germline V gives CDR1 SEHNR, CDR2 FQNEAQ (reference sequence). DNA of the CDR3: TGTGCCAGCACAACGAAAATCCGGGGCCCAGATACGCAGTATTTT. Residues: CASTTKIRGPDTQYF.

V gene TRBV28 combines with J gene TRBJ2-7; 9 nucleotides align to TRBD1. Germline-derived CDR1 and CDR2 are MDHEN and SYDVKM. V trimming: 6 bases; J trimming: 4 bases; junction bases outside the gene matches: 13. CDR3 length equals 16 residues. The CDR3 coding sequence is TGTGCCAGCAGCTACATGAGTGGACAGGGGAGATACGAGCAGTACTTC. Translated: CASSYMSGQGRYEQYF.

This clone appeared a single time. The rearrangement joins TRBV9 to TRBJ2-2; 7 bases map to TRBD1. V was pared by 4 bases and J by 3 bases, with 6 bases of the junction left unmatched. The CDR3 totals 15 residues. CDR1 and CDR2 from the germline V gene are SGDLS and YYNGEE. CDR3 sequence: CASSTGTAYTGELFF. The CDR3 nucleotides are TGTGCCAGCAGCACTGGGACAGCCTACACCGGGGAGCTGTTTTTT.

The rearrangement links TRBV19 to TRBJ2-4; D tentatively reads TRBD1 or TRBD2 (5 bases each). Trimming stripped 4 bases from V and 5 bases from J, with 21 bases between. CDR1 is LNHDA, CDR2 SQIVND, per germline (reference sequence). The CDR3 loop spans 17 amino acids. The CDR3 DNA follows: TGTGCCAGTAGTAGACTATCGCAGGGTATTCTTGAAAACATTCAGTACTTC. It encodes CASSRLSQGILENIQYF.

The chain employs TRBV10-2 and TRBJ1-3, with D uncertain. CDR3 size: 15 residues. Germline V CDR1 and CDR2: WSHSY, SAAADI. V lost 2 bases and J 0 bases, leaving 8 bases between the germline ends. CDR3 sequence reads: CASSETATSGNTIYF. DNA for the CDR3: TGCGCCAGCAGTGAGACCGCGACCTCTGGAAACACCATATATTTT.

This chain links TRBV19 with TRBJ2-7, with a tentative D call TRBD2 (5 bases). Germline CDR1 and CDR2: LNHDA and SQIVND (reference sequence). Trimming took off 4 bases at V and 0 bases at J, with 10 bases between the two ends. The CDR3 totals 14 residues. As DNA, the CDR3 is TGTGCCAGTAGTACGGGTGAGGGCTCCTACGAGCAGTACTTC. The encoded protein is CASSTGEGSYEQYF.

The chain links TRBV7-9 to TRBJ2-2; D is unresolved. This CDR3 is 15 amino acids long. Trimming took 2 bases from V and 0 from J, leaving 7 bases between them. Germline V lookup: CDR1 SEHNR, CDR2 FQNEAQ (reference sequence). CDR3 DNA: TGTGCCAGCAGCTTAAAAGCGCCGAACACCGGGGAGCTGTTTTTT. This encodes CASSLKAPNTGELFF.

This clone has only one observation. V is TRBV5-4 and J is TRBJ2-3, with D perhaps matching TRBD2 (6 bases). Trimming stripped 0 bases from V and 6 bases from J, with 11 bases between. Per the germline V gene, CDR1 is SGHNT and CDR2 is YYREEE (reference sequence). This CDR3 comprises 14 residues. The CDR3 sequence: CASSLDAGSDTQYF. CDR3 DNA sequence: TGTGCCAGCAGCTTGGATGCCGGGAGCGATACGCAGTATTTT.

This chain connects TRBV10-3 to TRBJ1-2, with D possibly matching TRBD1 (5 bases). The CDR3 is made up of 15 amino acids. Looked up from germline, CDR1 is ENHRY and CDR2 is SYGVKD. V was clipped by 4 bases and J by 5 bases, with 17 bases between them. The CDR3 sequence is CAISGRGGRRYGYTF. The CDR3 bases are TGTGCCATCAGTGGGAGGGGTGGGCGACGGTATGGCTACACCTTC.

This clone has a single count. This chain links TRBV10-2 with TRBJ2-7; D not resolved. CDR1 WSHSY and CDR2 SAAADI come from the germline V gene. V lost 3 bases and J lost 7, with 16 bases in between. The CDR3 has 14 amino acids. CDR3 nucleotides: TGCGCCAGCAGTGATCGTCAGCCCTCTCGTGAGCAGTACTTC. It is translated as CASSDRQPSREQYF.

The V and J genes are TRBV19 and TRBJ2-2, with 13 bases aligning to TRBD2. CDR1 and CDR2 from the germline V gene are LNHDA and SQIVND (reference sequence). With V trimmed by 4 bases and J by 2 bases, 1 base remained unmatched. This CDR3 spans 16 amino acids. CDR3 region: CASSTGLAGNTGELFF. The CDR3 nucleotides are TGTGCCAGTAGTACGGGACTAGCGGGAAACACCGGGGAGCTGTTTTTT.

The chain combines TRBV19 with TRBJ1-3; unclear D gene. Looked up from germline, CDR1 is LNHDA and CDR2 is SQIVND (reference sequence). The CDR3 covers 12 residues. V lost 5 bases, J lost 0 bases, and 2 bases lay in between. CDR3 protein: CASSHSGNTIYF. The CDR3, as DNA: TGTGCCAGTAGTCACTCTGGAAACACCATATATTTT.

The J gene is TRBJ2-1, the V gene TRBV9; D gene ambiguous. CDR1 is SGDLS and CDR2 is YYNGEE in the germline V gene. This CDR3 region has 15 residues. Trimming stripped 0 bases from V and 0 bases from J, with 7 bases between. The CDR3 here is CASSVDPSSYNEQFF. Written as DNA, the CDR3 is TGTGCCAGCAGCGTAGACCCGAGCTCCTACAATGAGCAGTTCTTC.

The genes are TRBV19 and TRBJ2-1; 11 bases align to TRBD2. Per germline, CDR1 LNHDA and CDR2 SQIVND (reference sequence). V was clipped by 4 bases and J by 6 bases; unmatched bases: 5. The CDR3 loop spans 15 amino acids. CDR3 DNA sequence: TGTGCCAGTAGTAAACTAGCGGGAGCTTTCAATGAGCAGTTCTTC. This codes for CASSKLAGAFNEQFF.

The chain links TRBV6-1 to TRBJ2-7; TRBD2 might be the D (5 bases). The CDR3 is 14 residues long. CDR1 is MNHNS and CDR2 is SASEGT in the germline V gene. The V and J ends lost 3 bases and 2 bases respectively, with 11 bases between them. In DNA, the CDR3 is TGTGCCAGCAGTGAGCCGGACTGGACCTACGAGCAGTACTTC. Encoded protein: CASSEPDWTYEQYF.

For the CDR3, the DNA is TGCAGCGTTGGCGGGGGGCAAGATCAGCCCCAGCATTTT. As protein: CSVGGGQDQPQHF. The chain links TRBV29-1 to TRBJ1-5; D possibly corresponds to TRBD1 (6 bases). There are 13 residues in the CDR3. Trimming shortened V by 4 bases and J by 5 bases, and 12 bases separated the two germline ends. Germline V gene data show CDR1 as SQVTM and CDR2 as ANQGSEA.

There are a few counts of this clone. The chain combines TRBV9 with TRBJ2-1; 7 bases align to TRBD2. The CDR3 runs 14 residues. The J segment lost 5 bases and the V segment lost 4 bases, leaving 6 bases of the junction unmatched. Germline-derived CDR1 and CDR2 are SGDLS and YYNGEE. The CDR3 DNA reads as TGTGCCAGCAGCCCAGCGGGGTTCGACAATGAGCAGTTCTTC. Its protein is CASSPAGFDNEQFF.

CDR3 protein: CASIPEGTGEAFF. The CDR3 region has the DNA TGTGCCAGCATCCCTGAGGGGACAGGGGAAGCTTTCTTT. The chain couples TRBV5-4 to TRBJ1-1, with 9 bases identical to TRBD1. Losses at the gene ends were 6 bases for V and 8 bases for J; bases not matched to a gene: 8. CDR1 and CDR2 (germline): SGHNT, YYREEE (reference sequence). This CDR3 is 13 amino acids long.

The chain employs TRBV9 and TRBJ2-7; 8 nucleotides agree with TRBD2. The CDR3 is 16 residues long. Per germline, CDR1 SGDLS and CDR2 YYNGEE. J lost 1 base, V lost 2 bases, and 8 bases had no gene match. The DNA for the CDR3 is TGTGCCAGCAGCGTGGAAATAGCGGGAACTTCCTACGAGCAGTACTTC. This encodes CASSVEIAGTSYEQYF.

This clone was detected once. The V gene is TRBV2, the J gene TRBJ2-3, with 9 nucleotides matching TRBD2. Trimming cost V 2 bases and J 2 bases; bases outside gene matches: 5. This CDR3 has 16 residues. Per the germline V gene, CDR1 is SNHLY and CDR2 is FYNNEI. In DNA, the CDR3 is TGTGCCAGCAGTGAATGGCGGGAGGGAATCACAGATACGCAGTATTTT. Its protein is CASSEWREGITDTQYF.

This chain connects TRBV10-1 to TRBJ2-3; no definite D call. V lost 2 bases, J lost 0 bases, and 6 bases lay in between. The CDR3 is 14 amino acids. Germline assignment: CDR1 WNHNN and CDR2 SYGVQD (reference sequence). The CDR3 region is CASSESWSTDTQYF. CDR3 nucleotides: TGCGCCAGCAGTGAGAGTTGGAGCACAGATACGCAGTATTTT.

The chain carries TRBV7-8 and TRBJ2-3; 7 bases match TRBD1. The germline CDR1 and CDR2 sequences are SGHVS and FQNEAQ. The V and J ends lost 2 bases and 2 bases, in that order; junction bases with no gene match: 4. This CDR3 has 15 amino acids. CDR3 nucleotides: TGTGCCAGCAGCTTATTGGACAGGAACACAGATACGCAGTATTTT. It is translated as CASSLLDRNTDTQYF.

The rearrangement links TRBV6-6 to TRBJ2-7, with D perhaps TRBD2 (6 bases). The germline V gene has CDR1 MNHNY and CDR2 SVGAGI (reference sequence). The CDR3 runs to 14 residues. Trimming took off 7 bases at V and 0 bases at J, with 13 bases between the two ends. Here the CDR3 reads CASKAGRSSYEQYF. The CDR3 DNA reads as TGTGCCAGCAAGGCGGGGCGTAGCTCCTACGAGCAGTACTTC.

The chain uses TRBV7-6 and TRBJ2-1; TRBD1 is a possible D gene (5 bases). Trimming left V 0 bases short and J 0 bases short, with 15 bases between. The germline gives CDR1 SGHVS, CDR2 FNYEAQ. This CDR3 is 18 amino acids long. The CDR3 reads CASSLAWGGTNSYNEQFF. In nucleotides, the CDR3 is TGTGCCAGCAGCTTAGCGTGGGGCGGAACGAACTCCTACAATGAGCAGTTCTTC.

The chain combines TRBV7-9 with TRBJ2-7, with D perhaps TRBD1 or TRBD2 (5 bases each). This CDR3 spans 15 amino acids. Germline V lookup: CDR1 SEHNR, CDR2 FQNEAQ (reference sequence). V was trimmed by 5 bases and J by 7 bases, leaving 21 bases between them. The CDR3 loop reads CASSRPGTDLGEQYF. The CDR3 coding sequence is TGTGCCAGCAGCCGTCCCGGGACGGACCTTGGGGAGCAGTACTTC. The whole variable domain, remainder taken from reference TRBV7-9 and TRBJ2-7, is DTGVSQNPRHKITKRGQNVTFRCDPISEHNRLYWYRQTLGQGPEFLTYFQNEAQLEKSRLLSDRFSAERPKGSFSTLEIQRTEQGDSAMYLCASSRPGTDLGEQYFGPGTRLTVT.